This T cell receptor (beta chain) was sequenced for a study of naive and memory T cell subsets. Findings of the study overall: This RNA-based method may be sensitive to activation-related transcript changes.

An oligonucleotide containing a UMI was ligated to the 3' end of TCR cDNA. RNA was extracted from 2.5 to 3 ml of whole blood of healthy adults. At least ten counts were recorded for this clonotype. Its antigen is not known. V lost 3 bases, J lost 8 bases, and 9 bases stayed unmatched. This CDR3 comprises 16 residues. The V gene's germline CDR1 is MDHEN and CDR2 SYDVKM. Four PCR rounds used nested alpha and beta constant region primers plus the SP2 primer. For blood and skin samples, reverse transcription used TCR alpha and beta constant primers. TCRdb called the 5' RACE reads again in MiXCR, with one record for every CDR3 protein. This sample has approximately 49,000 distinct CDR3 sequences, with about 4.4% found just once.

This receptor was identified in a female donor in good health. V and J are TRBV28 and TRBJ2-1; 11 positions agree with TRBD2. CDR3: CASSFLTSGTPHEQFF. CDR3 bases: TGTGCCAGCAGTTTCTTGACTAGCGGGACTCCCCATGAGCAGTTCTTC.